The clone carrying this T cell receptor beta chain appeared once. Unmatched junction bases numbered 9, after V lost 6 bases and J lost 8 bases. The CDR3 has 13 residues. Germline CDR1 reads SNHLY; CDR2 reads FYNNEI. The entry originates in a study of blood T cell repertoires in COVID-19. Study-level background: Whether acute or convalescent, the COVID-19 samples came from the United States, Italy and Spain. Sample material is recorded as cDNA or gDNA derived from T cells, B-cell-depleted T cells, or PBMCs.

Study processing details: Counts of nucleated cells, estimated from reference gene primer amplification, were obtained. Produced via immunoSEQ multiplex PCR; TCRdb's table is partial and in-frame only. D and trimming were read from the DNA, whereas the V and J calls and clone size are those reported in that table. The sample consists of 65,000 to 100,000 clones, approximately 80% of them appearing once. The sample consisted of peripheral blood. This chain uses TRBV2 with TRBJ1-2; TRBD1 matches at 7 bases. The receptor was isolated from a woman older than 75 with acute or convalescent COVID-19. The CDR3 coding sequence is TGTGCCAGCAGCGAGACAGGGCTCGGCGGCTACACCTTC. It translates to CASSETGLGGYTF. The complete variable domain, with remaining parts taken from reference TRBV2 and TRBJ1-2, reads EPEVTQTPSHQVTQMGQEVILRCVPISNHLYFYWYRQILGQKVEFLVSFYNNEISEKSEIFDDQFSVERPDGSNFTLKIRSTKLEDSAMYFCASSETGLGGYTFGSGTRLTVV.